Listed here are 31 T cell receptor beta chains from one sample, sequenced in a study of cytomegalovirus exposure and HLA in healthy donors. Vbeta (60) and Jbeta (13) primers were used in the PCR. Clones were sequenced by immunoSEQ multiplex PCR, and TCRdb holds only the in-frame ones, with some missing. The table records about 200,000 clones, roughly 80% of them present only once. The material sequenced was PBMCs. These receptors were taken from a woman in her fifties or sixties in good health and CMV-seropositive.

V is TRBV29-1 and J is TRBJ2-1, with D perhaps TRBD1 (6 bases). Germline values: CDR1 SQVTM, CDR2 ANQGSEA. The CDR3 loop spans 15 amino acids. Deletions cut 4 bases from V and 0 bases from J, with 13 bases between. The CDR3 is CSVGDTSSSYNEQFF. As DNA, the CDR3 is TGCAGCGTTGGGGACACCTCAAGCTCCTACAATGAGCAGTTCTTC.

This clone was seen only a few times. The chain carries TRBV29-1 and TRBJ2-2, with TRBD1 matching over 10 bases. The CDR3 is made up of 14 amino acids. Trimming took 5 bases from V and 5 from J; bases not matched to a gene: 5. Germline-derived CDR1 and CDR2 are SQVTM and ANQGSEA. CDR3 protein: CSVRTGGGTGELFF. CDR3 DNA sequence: TGCAGCGTTAGGACAGGGGGAGGAACCGGGGAGCTGTTTTTT.

The V call is TRBV28, the J call TRBJ1-2; D is uncertain. The germline V gene has CDR1 MDHEN and CDR2 SYDVKM. The CDR3 loop spans 13 amino acids. Trimming pared 1 base from V and 4 bases from J, leaving 7 bases between. As DNA, the CDR3 is TGTGCCAGCAGTTTATACGGGTCCTATGGCTACACCTTC. As protein: CASSLYGSYGYTF.

The rearrangement uses TRBV19 and TRBJ1-5; no clear D gene. This CDR3 region has 15 residues. Trimming took 7 bases from V and 4 from J, leaving 17 bases between them. Germline V gene sequence: CDR1 LNHDA, CDR2 SQIVND (reference sequence). The chain's CDR3 is CASTTNWQVNQPQHF. The CDR3 nucleotides are TGTGCCAGTACCACCAATTGGCAGGTTAATCAGCCCCAGCATTTT.

The J gene is TRBJ2-7, the V gene TRBV5-1, with 10 bases that match TRBD2. The CDR3 is 14 residues long. J lost 6 bases, V lost 0 bases, and 3 bases had no gene match. The germline V gene has CDR1 SGHRS and CDR2 YFSETQ. CDR3 sequence (DNA): TGCGCCAGCAGCTTGGATCCTAGCGGGAGCGAGCAGTACTTC. This encodes CASSLDPSGSEQYF.

The CDR3 spells CASIIPNQETQYF. CDR3 DNA: TGTGCCAGTATCATTCCCAATCAAGAGACCCAGTACTTC. The J gene is TRBJ2-5, the V gene TRBV19; no definite D call. This CDR3 has 13 amino acids. Germline lookup yields CDR1 LNHDA and CDR2 SQIVND (reference sequence). V was cut by 7 bases and J by 2 bases, with 11 bases left in between.

This chain links TRBV27 with TRBJ1-5; 8 nucleotides align to TRBD1. Trimming cost V 8 bases and J 1 base; bases outside gene matches: 4. Germline loops: CDR1 MNHEY, CDR2 SMNVEV (reference sequence). CDR3 length: 14 residues. CDR3 DNA: TGTGCCAGCGGGACAGGAGCCAGCAATCAGCCCCAGCATTTT. Translated, it gives CASGTGASNQPQHF.

The chain joins TRBV6-5 to TRBJ1-4; TRBD1 agrees at 7 bases. Germline V gene sequence: CDR1 MNHEY, CDR2 SVGAGI. The CDR3 loop spans 15 amino acids. V lost 7 bases and J lost 8; bases outside the gene matches: 13. In nucleotides, the CDR3 is TGTGCCAGCACCCCCTTGACAGGGATGTGGGAAAAACTGTTTTTT. Amino acids: CASTPLTGMWEKLFF.

The chain is built from TRBV18 and TRBJ2-5; TRBD2 matches at 7 bases. The DNA end is a closer match to TRBJ2-7, so the J assignment may be wrong. CDR1 is KGHSH and CDR2 is LQKENI in the germline V gene. The CDR3 contains 17 residues. CDR3: CASSPQRGGPTLDEQYF. The CDR3 DNA reads as TGTGCCAGCTCACCACAGAGGGGAGGGCCGACCCTGGACGAGCAGTACTTC.

V is TRBV5-4 and J is TRBJ2-4, with 9 nucleotides matching TRBD1. CDR3 size: 16 residues. Germline values: CDR1 SGHNT, CDR2 YYREEE (reference sequence). V was clipped by 4 bases and J by 3 bases; unmatched bases: 8. The CDR3 loop reads CASSLKTGGVKNIQYF. CDR3 nucleotides: TGTGCCAGCAGCCTAAAGACAGGGGGTGTCAAAAACATTCAGTACTTC.

This sequence joins TRBV28 and TRBJ2-1; D unresolved. This CDR3 region has 16 residues. V lost 7 bases, J lost 0 bases, and 16 bases lay in between. The germline gives CDR1 MDHEN, CDR2 SYDVKM. CDR3 bases: TGTGCCAGCATTCCCTTACCCCCTAGCTCCTACAATGAGCAGTTCTTC. It yields the protein CASIPLPPSSYNEQFF.

The V call is TRBV5-5, the J call TRBJ2-1; 11 nucleotides agree with TRBD1. Germline values: CDR1 SGHKS, CDR2 YYEKEE (reference sequence). V gave up 2 bases and J gave up 9 bases; unmatched junction bases: 4. This CDR3 region has 14 residues. The CDR3 here is CASSFGTGGSEQFF. The CDR3 DNA follows: TGTGCCAGCAGCTTTGGGACAGGGGGAAGTGAGCAGTTCTTC.

V usage is TRBV7-8 and J usage is TRBJ1-1; D uncertain. The CDR3 totals 12 residues. From germline, CDR1 is SGHVS and CDR2 FQNEAQ. V was pared by 7 bases and J by 9 bases, with 15 bases between. Here the CDR3 reads CASTEASRKAFF. CDR3 bases: TGTGCCAGCACCGAGGCGAGCAGAAAAGCTTTCTTT.

A note on this clone: This sample also contains other DNA sequences that code for the same CDR3. The V call is TRBV11-2, the J call TRBJ1-3, with unresolved D. The CDR3 covers 15 residues. The germline V gene has CDR1 SGHAT and CDR2 FQNNGV. The V end was cut by 1 base, the J end by 0 bases, with 7 bases between. The chain's CDR3 is CASSLAPLSGNTIYF. CDR3 bases: TGTGCCAGCAGCTTAGCCCCCCTCTCTGGAAACACCATATATTTT.

A note on this clone: A junction boundary mismatches the germline segment, possibly from a read error. The chain has TRBV7-7 and TRBJ2-7; 7 bases are a match to TRBD1. The germline CDR1 and CDR2 sequences are SSHAT and FNYEAQ (reference sequence). The CDR3 contains 13 residues. CDR3 bases: TGTGCTAGCAGCCCGAGAGGGGGCCACGAGCAGTACTTC. Its protein product is CASSPRGGHEQYF.

This chain links TRBV12-5 with TRBJ1-3, with D unclear. Per germline, CDR1 LGHNT and CDR2 FRNRAP. V lost 10 bases and J lost 0, with 25 bases in between. The CDR3 length is 18 residues. The CDR3 region is CAMSGRAGPTYSGNTIYF. The CDR3 DNA sequence: TGTGCTATGTCGGGGAGAGCTGGACCCACGTACTCTGGAAACACCATATATTTT.

This chain's CDR3 is CASKVGLANSQQYF. The CDR3 bases are TGTGCCAGCAAAGTAGGACTAGCGAACTCTCAGCAGTACTTC. The chain has TRBV6-1 and TRBJ2-7; 9 bases are a match to TRBD2. The J segment lost 8 bases and the V segment lost 7 bases, leaving 12 bases of the junction unmatched. Germline V CDR1 and CDR2: MNHNS, SASEGT. This CDR3 is 14 amino acids long.

The chain links TRBV11-3 to TRBJ2-1; 7 nucleotides line up with TRBD2. V was clipped by 4 bases and J by 10 bases; unmatched bases: 13. Germline V gene sequence: CDR1 SGHNT, CDR2 YENEEA. The CDR3 contains 15 residues. CDR3 sequence reads: CASSSVSGVLAEQFF. CDR3 bases: TGTGCCAGCAGCTCCGTAAGCGGGGTACTGGCGGAGCAGTTCTTC.

This chain links TRBV19 with TRBJ2-4; TRBD1 matches 9 bases. Germline values: CDR1 LNHDA, CDR2 SQIVND (reference sequence). The CDR3 covers 14 residues. The trim removed 5 bases at V and 7 bases at J, leaving 6 bases unmatched. For the CDR3, the DNA is TGTGCCAGTAGTTCCGGGACAGGGCCGAACATTCAGTACTTC. It specifies CASSSGTGPNIQYF.

The CDR3 loop is CASSVRQGGYEQYF. The DNA of the CDR3 is TGTGCCAGTAGTGTGAGACAGGGTGGCTACGAGCAGTACTTC. V usage is TRBV19 and J usage is TRBJ2-7, with TRBD1 identical over 7 bases. Looked up from germline, CDR1 is LNHDA and CDR2 is SQIVND (reference sequence). The CDR3 loop spans 14 amino acids. V gave up 5 bases and J gave up 3 bases; unmatched junction bases: 7.

This clone has more than one count but fewer than ten. The V call is TRBV7-9, the J call TRBJ2-1, with TRBD1 matching over 8 bases. There are 14 residues in the CDR3. Trimming at V came to 10 bases and at J to 5 bases, leaving 10 bases not matched to a gene. Germline V gene lookup returns CDR1 SEHNR and CDR2 FQNEAQ (reference sequence). The CDR3, as DNA: TGTGCCACTTCGACAGGGGCGGTCAACAATGAGCAGTTCTTC. Its protein product is CATSTGAVNNEQFF.

The V gene is TRBV4-1, the J gene TRBJ1-5; 9 bases agree with TRBD1. V trimming: 4 bases; J trimming: 3 bases; junction bases outside the gene matches: 7. The CDR3 has 16 residues. Germline CDR1 and CDR2: MGHRA and YSYEKL. The CDR3 protein is CASSRTGQGNNQPQHF. DNA of the CDR3: TGCGCCAGCAGCCGGACGGGACAGGGAAACAATCAGCCCCAGCATTTT.

The rearrangement links TRBV5-1 to TRBJ2-1; 7 bases align to TRBD2. CDR3 size: 15 residues. The V gene's germline CDR1 is SGHRS and CDR2 YFSETQ. Trimming at V came to 0 bases and at J to 4 bases, leaving 4 bases not matched to a gene. The CDR3 DNA follows: TGCGCCAGCAGCTTGGTCGGACTAGTTTACAATGAGCAGTTCTTC. Residues: CASSLVGLVYNEQFF.

The chain uses TRBV28 and TRBJ2-7, with 8 positions matching TRBD2. Germline V lookup: CDR1 MDHEN, CDR2 SYDVKM. V lost 7 bases to trimming and J lost 1 base; unmatched junction nucleotides: 18. The CDR3 has 18 amino acids. CDR3 in amino acids: CASNTRRGVLSPSYEQYF. CDR3 sequence (DNA): TGTGCCAGCAACACGCGGCGGGGGGTACTGAGCCCTTCCTACGAGCAGTACTTC.

The CDR3 region has the DNA TGTGCCAGCAGTGATATAGCGGGAGCGGGGTACAATGAGCAGTTCTTC. The encoded protein is CASSDIAGAGYNEQFF. The rearrangement links TRBV6-4 to TRBJ2-1, with 9 bases fitting TRBD2. The junction had 7 bases not matched to a gene; V was cut back by 3 bases and J by 4 bases. The CDR3 is 16 residues long. Germline lookup yields CDR1 MRHNA and CDR2 SNTAGT.

This sequence joins TRBV5-4 and TRBJ2-5; 15 bases fit TRBD2. This CDR3 has 15 residues. Trimming took 4 bases from V and 4 from J; bases not matched to a gene: 2. In germline, CDR1 is SGHNT, CDR2 YYREEE (reference sequence). The CDR3 region is CASSLGLAGGETQYF. For the CDR3, the DNA is TGTGCCAGCAGCCTGGGACTAGCGGGAGGAGAGACCCAGTACTTC.

The chain links TRBV23-1 to TRBJ1-3; a possible D gene is TRBD1 (6 bases). TRBV23-1 counts as an open reading frame of uncertain function. Between the trimmed V and J ends, which lost 7 bases and 4 bases, there was a span of 14 bases. This CDR3 contains 14 residues. CDR3 loop: CASTTAGVGNTIYF. Written as DNA, the CDR3 is TGCGCCAGCACTACCGCAGGGGTCGGAAACACCATATATTTT.

This clone has a handful of counts. The chain couples TRBV25-1 to TRBJ2-5; the D gene is possibly TRBD2 (6 bases). Germline loops: CDR1 MGHDK, CDR2 SYGVNS. Deletions cut 8 bases from V and 4 bases from J, with 20 bases between. The CDR3 covers 15 residues. CDR3 DNA sequence: TGTGCCAGCCGACCCGGAAGGGCCGGGGGAGAGACCCAGTACTTC. Translation: CASRPGRAGGETQYF.

V usage is TRBV15 and J usage is TRBJ2-3; 7 bases match TRBD2. Germline CDR1 is LNHNV and CDR2 is YYDKDF (reference sequence). Trimming removed 0 bases from V and 5 bases from J; junction bases left unmatched: 11. This CDR3 comprises 17 residues. Written as DNA, the CDR3 is TGTGCCACCAGCAGAGATCGACTAGCCCCCTCAGTAGATACGCAGTATTTT. Translating it yields CATSRDRLAPSVDTQYF.

This clone was counted a few times. CDR3 loop: CASTSSGGTYNEQFF. CDR3 in DNA: TGTGCCAGCACCTCTAGCGGGGGTACCTACAATGAGCAGTTCTTC. The V gene is TRBV6-5, the J gene TRBJ2-1, with 10 positions matching TRBD2. V shed 7 bases and J 2 bases; nucleotides not matched to a gene: 5. CDR1 MNHEY and CDR2 SVGAGI come from the germline V gene. This CDR3 is built from 15 residues.

The chain links TRBV10-1 to TRBJ2-7; 8 nucleotides align to TRBD2. Germline V gives CDR1 WNHNN, CDR2 SYGVQD (reference sequence). The junction had 16 bases not matched to a gene; V was cut back by 6 bases and J by 3 bases. The CDR3 totals 17 residues. The CDR3 coding sequence is TGCGCCAGCAGATCACGCCTAGCGGGTTTCCAGTTCTACGAGCAGTACTTC. Translated, it gives CASRSRLAGFQFYEQYF.